These T cell receptor beta chains were read from a single sample in a study of cytomegalovirus exposure and HLA in healthy donors. The protocol was immunoSEQ multiplex PCR, while the TCRdb copy is restricted to in-frame clones and leaves out a portion. The sample consists of 150,000 to 200,000 clones, more than 75% of them appearing once. Sequences were obtained from PBMCs. These receptors were obtained from a girl under 10 years old in good health and CMV-seropositive. The CDR3 runs from the conserved cysteine through the conserved F or W. The D gene is left open where the match is weak. Size values are once, few and many counts, or a class for expanded clones, and some rows have none.

j_call | clone_size | d_call | v_call | cdr3_nt | cdr3_aa
TRBJ2-7 | - | TRBD2 | TRBV30 | TGTGCCTGGAGTGGAGCAGCGGGAGGGTACGAGCAGTACTTC | CAWSGAAGGYEQYF
TRBJ1-4 | - | - | TRBV6-5 | TGTGCCAGCAGTTACTCGGGGACAAATGAAAAACTGTTTTTT | CASSYSGTNEKLFF
TRBJ2-3 | - | TRBD2 | TRBV5-1 | TGCGCCTCTGGGGGGTCTAGCGGGACAAGCACAGATACGCAGTATTTT | CASGGSSGTSTDTQYF
TRBJ1-1 | - | - | TRBV13 | TGTGCCAGCAGCCTCCGGGACACCATGAACACTGAAGCTTTCTTT | CASSLRDTMNTEAFF
TRBJ2-7 | - | - | TRBV30 | TGTGCCTGGACCCCTGGCGGATCTTTCTACGAGCAGTACTTC | CAWTPGGSFYEQYF
TRBJ2-1 | - | - | TRBV7-9 | TGTGCCAGCAAGGGGTACAATGAGCAGTTCTTC | CASKGYNEQFF
TRBJ2-7 | - | - | TRBV4-1 | TGCGCCAGCAGCCTTATCGGGGGACCCCTAAAAGGCGAGCAGTACTTC | CASSLIGGPLKGEQYF
TRBJ2-3 | - | - | TRBV19 | TGTGCCAGTAGTAACCACCGACAGGCTGGGACGCAGTATTTT | CASSNHRQAGTQYF
TRBJ2-5 | - | - | TRBV19 | TGTGCCAGTACCTGGGGCGCTTCCGGAGAGACCCAGTACTTC | CASTWGASGETQYF
TRBJ1-4 | - | - | TRBV30 | TGTGCCTGTCAGGCAGGGGTGGTTGAAAAACTGTTTTTT | CACQAGVVEKLFF
TRBJ2-3 | - | - | TRBV30 | TGTGCCTGGAGTCGCACCCCGGTGTATTTT | CAWSRTPVYF
TRBJ1-5 | - | - | TRBV19 | TGTGCCAGTAGTATTTCAGGGGTCGCGGTTAGCAATCAGCCCCAGCATTTT | CASSISGVAVSNQPQHF
TRBJ1-2 | - | - | TRBV6-5 | TGTGCCAGCAGTTTATCCCAGGGAGGAGACGGCTACACCTTC | CASSLSQGGDGYTF
TRBJ2-6 | few | - | TRBV21-1 | TGTGCCAGCAGCACACGACAGGGTGCTGTGCGAGGGGCCAACGTCCTGACTTTC | CASSTRQGAVRGANVLTF